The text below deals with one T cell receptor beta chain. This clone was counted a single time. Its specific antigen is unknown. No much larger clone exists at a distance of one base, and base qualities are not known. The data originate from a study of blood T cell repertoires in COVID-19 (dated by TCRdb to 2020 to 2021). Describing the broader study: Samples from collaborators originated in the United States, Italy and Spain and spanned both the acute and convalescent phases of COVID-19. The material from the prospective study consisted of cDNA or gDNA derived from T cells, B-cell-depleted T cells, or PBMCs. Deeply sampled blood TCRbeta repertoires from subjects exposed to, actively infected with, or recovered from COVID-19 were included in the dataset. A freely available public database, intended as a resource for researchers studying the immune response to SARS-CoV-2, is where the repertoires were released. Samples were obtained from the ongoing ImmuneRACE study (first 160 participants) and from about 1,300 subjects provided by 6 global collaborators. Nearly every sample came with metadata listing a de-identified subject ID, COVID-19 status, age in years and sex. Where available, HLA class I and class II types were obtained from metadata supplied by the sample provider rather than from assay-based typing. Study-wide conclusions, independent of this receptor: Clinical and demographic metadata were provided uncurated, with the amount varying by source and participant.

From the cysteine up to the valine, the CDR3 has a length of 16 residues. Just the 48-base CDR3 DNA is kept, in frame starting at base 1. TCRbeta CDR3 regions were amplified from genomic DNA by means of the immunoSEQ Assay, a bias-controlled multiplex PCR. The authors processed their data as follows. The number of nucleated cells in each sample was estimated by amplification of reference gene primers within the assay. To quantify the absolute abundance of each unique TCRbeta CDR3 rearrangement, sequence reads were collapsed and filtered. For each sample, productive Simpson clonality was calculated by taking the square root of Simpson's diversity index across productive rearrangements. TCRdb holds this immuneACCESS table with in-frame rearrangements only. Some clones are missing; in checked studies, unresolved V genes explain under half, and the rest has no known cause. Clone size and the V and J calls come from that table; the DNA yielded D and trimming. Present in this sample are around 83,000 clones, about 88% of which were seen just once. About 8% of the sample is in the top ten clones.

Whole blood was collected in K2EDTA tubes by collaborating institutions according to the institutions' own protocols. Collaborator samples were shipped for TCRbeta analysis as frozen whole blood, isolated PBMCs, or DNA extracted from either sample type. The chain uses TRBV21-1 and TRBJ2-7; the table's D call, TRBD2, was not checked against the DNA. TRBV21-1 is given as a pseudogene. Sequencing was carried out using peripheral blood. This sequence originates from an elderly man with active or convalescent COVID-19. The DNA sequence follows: TGTGCCAGCAGCAAAGGAGGAAACACTCCGCCCCACGAGCAGTACGTC. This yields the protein CASSKGGNTPPHEQYV.